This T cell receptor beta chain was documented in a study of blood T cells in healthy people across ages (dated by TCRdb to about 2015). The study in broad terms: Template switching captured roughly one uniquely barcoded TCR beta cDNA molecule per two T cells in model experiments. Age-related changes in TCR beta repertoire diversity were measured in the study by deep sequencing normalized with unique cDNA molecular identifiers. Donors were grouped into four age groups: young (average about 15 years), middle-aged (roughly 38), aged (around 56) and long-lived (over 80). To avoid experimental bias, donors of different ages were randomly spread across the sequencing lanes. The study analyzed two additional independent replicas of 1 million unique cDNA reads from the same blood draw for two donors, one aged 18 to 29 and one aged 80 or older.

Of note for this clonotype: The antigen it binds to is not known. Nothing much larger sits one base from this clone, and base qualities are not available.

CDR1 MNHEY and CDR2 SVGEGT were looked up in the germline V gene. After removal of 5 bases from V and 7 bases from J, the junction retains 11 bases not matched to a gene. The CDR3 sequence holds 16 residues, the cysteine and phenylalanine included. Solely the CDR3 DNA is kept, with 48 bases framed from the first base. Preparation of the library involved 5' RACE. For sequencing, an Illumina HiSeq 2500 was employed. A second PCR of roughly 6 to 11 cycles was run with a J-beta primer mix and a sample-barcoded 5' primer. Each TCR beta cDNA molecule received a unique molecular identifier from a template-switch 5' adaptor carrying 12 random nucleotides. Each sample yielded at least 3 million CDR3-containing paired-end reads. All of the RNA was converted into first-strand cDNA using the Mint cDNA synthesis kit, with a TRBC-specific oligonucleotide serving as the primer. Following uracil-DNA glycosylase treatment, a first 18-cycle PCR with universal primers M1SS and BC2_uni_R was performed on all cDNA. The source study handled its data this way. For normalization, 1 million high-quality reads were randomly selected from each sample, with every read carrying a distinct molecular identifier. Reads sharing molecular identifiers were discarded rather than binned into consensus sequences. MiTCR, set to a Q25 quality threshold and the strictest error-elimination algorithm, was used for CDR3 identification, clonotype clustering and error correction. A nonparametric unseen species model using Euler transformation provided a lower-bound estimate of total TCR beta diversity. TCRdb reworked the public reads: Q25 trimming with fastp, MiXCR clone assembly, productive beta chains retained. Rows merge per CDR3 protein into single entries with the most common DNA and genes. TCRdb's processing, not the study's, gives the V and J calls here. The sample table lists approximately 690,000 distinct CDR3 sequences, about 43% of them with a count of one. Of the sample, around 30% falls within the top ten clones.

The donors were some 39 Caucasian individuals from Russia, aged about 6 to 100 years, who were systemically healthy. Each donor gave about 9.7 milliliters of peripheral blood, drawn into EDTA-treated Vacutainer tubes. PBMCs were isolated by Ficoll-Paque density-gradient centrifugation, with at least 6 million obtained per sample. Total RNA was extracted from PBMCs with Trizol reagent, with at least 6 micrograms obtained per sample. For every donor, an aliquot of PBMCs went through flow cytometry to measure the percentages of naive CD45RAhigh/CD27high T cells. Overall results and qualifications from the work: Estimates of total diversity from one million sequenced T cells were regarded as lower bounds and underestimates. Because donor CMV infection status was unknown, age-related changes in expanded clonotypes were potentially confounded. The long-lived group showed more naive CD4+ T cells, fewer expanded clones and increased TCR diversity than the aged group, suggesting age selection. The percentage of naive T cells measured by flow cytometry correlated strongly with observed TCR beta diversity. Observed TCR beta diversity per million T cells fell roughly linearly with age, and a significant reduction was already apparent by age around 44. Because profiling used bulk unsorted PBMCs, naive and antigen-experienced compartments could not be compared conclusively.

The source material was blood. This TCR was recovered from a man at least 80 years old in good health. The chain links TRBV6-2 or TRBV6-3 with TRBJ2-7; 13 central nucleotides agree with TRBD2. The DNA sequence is TGTGCCAGCAGTCCCGCCGGGACTAGCGGGAAGGGTGAGCAGTACTTC. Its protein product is CASSPAGTSGKGEQYF.